This T cell receptor (beta chain) came from a study of OX40 agonist ivuxolimab in advanced cancers. Assay used: immunoSEQ multiplex PCR; TCRdb lists only in-frame clones, some missing. Of some 90,000 clones listed, around 87% are singletons. V was shortened by 2 bases and J by 0 bases, with 5 bases between the two germline ends. This CDR3 is 15 amino acids long. Germline values: CDR1 SGHVS, CDR2 FNYEAQ. The V and J genes are TRBV7-6 and TRBJ2-6; D is undetermined. The source is an adult with an advanced solid tumor such as melanoma, head and neck, liver or kidney cancer. The starting material was CD4+ or CD8+ T cells sorted from blood, obtained in a trial of the OX40 agonist ivuxolimab. CDR3 sequence: CASSLMGSGANVLTF. The CDR3 DNA sequence: TGTGCCAGCAGCTTAATGGGCTCTGGGGCCAACGTCCTGACTTTC.